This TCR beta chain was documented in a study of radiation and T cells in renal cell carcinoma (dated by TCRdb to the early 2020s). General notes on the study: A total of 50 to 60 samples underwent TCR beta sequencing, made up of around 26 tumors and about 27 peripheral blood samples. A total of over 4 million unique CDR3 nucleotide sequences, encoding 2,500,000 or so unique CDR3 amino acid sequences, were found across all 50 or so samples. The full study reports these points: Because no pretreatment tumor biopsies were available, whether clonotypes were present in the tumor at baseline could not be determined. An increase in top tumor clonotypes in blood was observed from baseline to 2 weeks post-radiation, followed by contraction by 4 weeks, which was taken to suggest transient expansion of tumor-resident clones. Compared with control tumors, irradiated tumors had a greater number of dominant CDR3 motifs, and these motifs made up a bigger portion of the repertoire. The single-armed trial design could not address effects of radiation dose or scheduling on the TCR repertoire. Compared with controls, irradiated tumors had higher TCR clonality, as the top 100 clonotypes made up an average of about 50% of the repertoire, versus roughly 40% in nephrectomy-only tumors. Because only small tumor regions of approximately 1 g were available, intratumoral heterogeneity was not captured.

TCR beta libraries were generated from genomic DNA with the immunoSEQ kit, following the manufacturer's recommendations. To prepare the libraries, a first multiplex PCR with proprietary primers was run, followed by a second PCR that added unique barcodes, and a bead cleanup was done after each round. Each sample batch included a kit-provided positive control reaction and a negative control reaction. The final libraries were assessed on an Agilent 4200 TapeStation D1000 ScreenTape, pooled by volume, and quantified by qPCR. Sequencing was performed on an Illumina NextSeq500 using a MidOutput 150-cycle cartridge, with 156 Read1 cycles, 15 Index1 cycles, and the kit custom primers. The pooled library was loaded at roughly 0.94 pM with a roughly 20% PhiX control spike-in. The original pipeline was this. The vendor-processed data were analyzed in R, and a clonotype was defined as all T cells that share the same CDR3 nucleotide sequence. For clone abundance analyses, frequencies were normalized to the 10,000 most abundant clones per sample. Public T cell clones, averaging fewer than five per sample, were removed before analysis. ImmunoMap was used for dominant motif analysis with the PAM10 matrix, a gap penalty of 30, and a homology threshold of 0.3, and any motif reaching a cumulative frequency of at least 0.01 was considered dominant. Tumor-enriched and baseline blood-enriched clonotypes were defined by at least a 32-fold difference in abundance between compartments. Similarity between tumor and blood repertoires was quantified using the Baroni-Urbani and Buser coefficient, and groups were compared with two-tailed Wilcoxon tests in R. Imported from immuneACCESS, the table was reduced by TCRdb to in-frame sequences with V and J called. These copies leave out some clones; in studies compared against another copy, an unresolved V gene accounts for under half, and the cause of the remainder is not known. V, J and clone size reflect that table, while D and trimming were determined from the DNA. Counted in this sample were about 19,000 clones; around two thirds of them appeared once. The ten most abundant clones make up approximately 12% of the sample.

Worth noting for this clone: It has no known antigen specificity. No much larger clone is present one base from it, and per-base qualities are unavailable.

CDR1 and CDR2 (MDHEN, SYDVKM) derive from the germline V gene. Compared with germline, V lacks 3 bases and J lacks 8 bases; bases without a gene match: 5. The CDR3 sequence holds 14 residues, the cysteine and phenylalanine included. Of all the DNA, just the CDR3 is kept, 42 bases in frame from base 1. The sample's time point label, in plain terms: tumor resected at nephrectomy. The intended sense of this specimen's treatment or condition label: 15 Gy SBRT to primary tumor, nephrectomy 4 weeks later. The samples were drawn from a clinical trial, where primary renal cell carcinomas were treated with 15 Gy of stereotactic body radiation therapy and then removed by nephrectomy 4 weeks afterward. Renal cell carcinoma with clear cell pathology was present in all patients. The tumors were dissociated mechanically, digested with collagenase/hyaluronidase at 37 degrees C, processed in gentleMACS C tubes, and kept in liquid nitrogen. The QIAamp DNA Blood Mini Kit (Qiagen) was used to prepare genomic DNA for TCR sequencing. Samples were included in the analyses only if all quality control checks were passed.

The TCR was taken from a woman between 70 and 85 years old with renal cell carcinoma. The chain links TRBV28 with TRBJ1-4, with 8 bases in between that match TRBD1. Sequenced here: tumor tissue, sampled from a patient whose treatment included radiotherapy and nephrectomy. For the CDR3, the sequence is CASSFLDRAEKLFF. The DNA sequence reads TGTGCCAGCAGTTTCCTGGACAGGGCCGAAAAACTGTTTTTT.